Detailed here is one TCR beta chain. The data derive from a study of CD8 T cells in Susac syndrome. RNA was extracted with the RNeasy kit, and a quantity of roughly 0.5 to 1 ug was reverse transcribed using random hexamers. TCRdb re-derived calls from the immunoSEQ multiplex PCR reads in MiXCR, one entry per CDR3 protein. Of under 250,000 distinct CDR3 sequences listed, 90% to 95% are singletons. The CDR3 loop spans 14 amino acids. Germline assignment: CDR1 MNHEY and CDR2 SMNVEV (reference sequence). With 5 bases removed from V and 3 bases from J, the gap between germline ends came to 11 bases. The chain combines TRBV27 with TRBJ2-1, with D perhaps given as TRBD1 or TRBD2 (5 bases each). Material for sequencing was CD4+ T cells from PBMCs. This receptor was identified in a human donor with multiple sclerosis. The CDR3 here is CASSIPGHYNEQFF. DNA of the CDR3: TGTGCCAGCAGTATTCCGGGGCACTACAATGAGCAGTTCTTC.